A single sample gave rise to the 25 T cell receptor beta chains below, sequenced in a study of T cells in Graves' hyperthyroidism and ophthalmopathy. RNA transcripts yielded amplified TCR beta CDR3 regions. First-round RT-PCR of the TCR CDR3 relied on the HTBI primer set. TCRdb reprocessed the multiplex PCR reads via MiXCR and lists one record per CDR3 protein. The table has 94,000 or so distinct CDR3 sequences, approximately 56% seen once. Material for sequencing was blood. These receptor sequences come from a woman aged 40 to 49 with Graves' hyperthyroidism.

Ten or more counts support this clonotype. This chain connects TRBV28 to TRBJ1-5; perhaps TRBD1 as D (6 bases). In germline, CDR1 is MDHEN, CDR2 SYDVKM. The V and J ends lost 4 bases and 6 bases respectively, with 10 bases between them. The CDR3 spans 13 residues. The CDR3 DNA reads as TGTGCCAGCAGTTACAGGGTTAGTCAGCCCCAGCATTTT. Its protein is CASSYRVSQPQHF.

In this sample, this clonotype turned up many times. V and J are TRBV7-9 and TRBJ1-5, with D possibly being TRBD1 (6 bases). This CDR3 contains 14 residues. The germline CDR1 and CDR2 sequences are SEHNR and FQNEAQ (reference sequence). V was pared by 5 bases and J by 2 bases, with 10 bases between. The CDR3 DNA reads TGTGCCAGCAGCAAAGGGGGTGGCAATCAGCCCCAGCATTTT. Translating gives CASSKGGGNQPQHF.

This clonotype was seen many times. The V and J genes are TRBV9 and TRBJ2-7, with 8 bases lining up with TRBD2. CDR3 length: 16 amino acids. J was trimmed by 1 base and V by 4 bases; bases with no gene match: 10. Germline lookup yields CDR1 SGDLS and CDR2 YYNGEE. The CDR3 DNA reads TGTGCCAGCAGCACCCCATTAGCGGGAAGGTCCTACGAGCAGTACTTC. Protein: CASSTPLAGRSYEQYF.

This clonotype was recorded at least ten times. CDR3 DNA: TGTGCCAGCAGCCTGGGGAGCTCTGTAGGAGAGACCCAGTACTTC. It specifies CASSLGSSVGETQYF. The V gene is TRBV7-9, the J gene TRBJ2-5; a weak D match, TRBD2 (5 bases). V dropped 5 bases and J dropped 4 bases, with 17 bases sitting between them. The CDR3 is 15 residues long. CDR1 SEHNR and CDR2 FQNEAQ come from the germline V gene (reference sequence).

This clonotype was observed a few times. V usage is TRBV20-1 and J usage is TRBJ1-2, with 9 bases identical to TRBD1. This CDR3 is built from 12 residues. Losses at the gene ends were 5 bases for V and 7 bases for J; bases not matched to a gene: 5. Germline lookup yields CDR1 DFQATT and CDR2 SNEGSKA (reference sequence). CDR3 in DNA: TGCAGTGCTTCGGGACAGGGAAGTGGCTACACCTTC. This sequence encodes CSASGQGSGYTF.

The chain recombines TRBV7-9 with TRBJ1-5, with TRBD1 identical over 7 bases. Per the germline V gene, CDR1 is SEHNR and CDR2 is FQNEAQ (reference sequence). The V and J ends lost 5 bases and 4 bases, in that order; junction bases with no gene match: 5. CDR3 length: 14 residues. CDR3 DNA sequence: TGTGCCAGCAGCGGGCGACAGGGTAATCAGCCCCAGCATTTT. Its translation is CASSGRQGNQPQHF.

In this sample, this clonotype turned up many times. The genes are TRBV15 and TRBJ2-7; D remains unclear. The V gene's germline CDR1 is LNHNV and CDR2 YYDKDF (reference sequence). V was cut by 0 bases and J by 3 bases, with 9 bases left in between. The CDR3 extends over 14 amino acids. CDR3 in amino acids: CATSRDKPDYEQYF. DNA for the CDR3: TGTGCCACCAGCAGAGATAAGCCTGACTACGAGCAGTACTTC.

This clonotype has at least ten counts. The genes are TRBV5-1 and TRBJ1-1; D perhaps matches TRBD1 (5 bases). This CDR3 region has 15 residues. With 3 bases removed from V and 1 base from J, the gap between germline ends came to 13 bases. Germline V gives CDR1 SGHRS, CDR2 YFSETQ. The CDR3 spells CASSWGSNTNTEAFF. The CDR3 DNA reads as TGCGCCAGCAGCTGGGGCTCAAATACGAACACTGAAGCTTTCTTT.

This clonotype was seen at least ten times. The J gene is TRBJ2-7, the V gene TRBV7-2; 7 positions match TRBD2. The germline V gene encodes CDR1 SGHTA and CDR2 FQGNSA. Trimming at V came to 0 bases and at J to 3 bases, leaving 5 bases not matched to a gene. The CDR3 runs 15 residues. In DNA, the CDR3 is TGTGCCAGCAGCTTAGCAAGGACTAGGATCTACGAGCAGTACTTC. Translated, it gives CASSLARTRIYEQYF.

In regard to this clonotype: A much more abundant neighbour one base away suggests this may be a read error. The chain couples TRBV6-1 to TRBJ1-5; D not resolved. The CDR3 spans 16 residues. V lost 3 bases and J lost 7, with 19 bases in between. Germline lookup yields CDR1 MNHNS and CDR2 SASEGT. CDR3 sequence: CASSDGRDSLGQPQHF. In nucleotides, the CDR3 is TGTGCCAGCAGTGATGGCCGGGATTCACTTGGGCAGCCCCAGCATTTT.

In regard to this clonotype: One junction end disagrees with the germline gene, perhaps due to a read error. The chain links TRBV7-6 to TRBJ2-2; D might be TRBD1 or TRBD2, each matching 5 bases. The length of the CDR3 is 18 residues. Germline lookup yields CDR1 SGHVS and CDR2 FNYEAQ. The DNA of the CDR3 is TGTGCCAGCAGCCCCCACCCCGGGACGGCGTCCTCCACCAGGGAGCTGTTTTTT. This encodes CASSPHPGTASSTRELFF.

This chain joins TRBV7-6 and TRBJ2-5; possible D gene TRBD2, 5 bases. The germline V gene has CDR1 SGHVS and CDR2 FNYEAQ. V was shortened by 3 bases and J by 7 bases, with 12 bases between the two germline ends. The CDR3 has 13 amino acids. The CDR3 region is CASSFRPSGTQYF. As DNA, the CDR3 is TGTGCCAGCAGCTTCCGCCCGAGCGGGACCCAGTACTTC.

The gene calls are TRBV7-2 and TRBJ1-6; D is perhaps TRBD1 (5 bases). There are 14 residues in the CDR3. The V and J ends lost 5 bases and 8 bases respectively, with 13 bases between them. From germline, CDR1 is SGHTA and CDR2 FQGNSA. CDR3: CASSVLGDDSPLHF. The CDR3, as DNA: TGTGCCAGCAGCGTACTTGGGGACGATTCACCCCTCCACTTT. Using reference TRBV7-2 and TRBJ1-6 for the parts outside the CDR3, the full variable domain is GAGVSQSPSNKVTEKGKDVELRCDPISGHTALYWYRQSLGQGLEFLIYFQGNSAPDKSGLPSDRFSAERTGGSVSTLTIQRTQQEDSAVYLCASSVLGDDSPLHFGNGTRLTVT.

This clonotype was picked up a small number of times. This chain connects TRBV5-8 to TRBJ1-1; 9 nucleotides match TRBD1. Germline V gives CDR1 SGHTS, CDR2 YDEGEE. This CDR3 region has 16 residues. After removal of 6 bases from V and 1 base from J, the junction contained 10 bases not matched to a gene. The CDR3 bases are TGTGCCAGCAACTCTCACAGGGGGCGGGGGAACACTGAAGCTTTCTTT. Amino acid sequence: CASNSHRGRGNTEAFF.

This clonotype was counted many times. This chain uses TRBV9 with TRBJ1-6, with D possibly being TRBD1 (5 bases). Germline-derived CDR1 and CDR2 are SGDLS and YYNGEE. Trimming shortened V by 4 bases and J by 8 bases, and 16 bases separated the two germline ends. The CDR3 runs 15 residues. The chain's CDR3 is CASSQGLGRDSPLHF. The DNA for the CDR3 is TGTGCCAGCAGCCAAGGGTTGGGGCGGGATTCACCCCTCCACTTT.

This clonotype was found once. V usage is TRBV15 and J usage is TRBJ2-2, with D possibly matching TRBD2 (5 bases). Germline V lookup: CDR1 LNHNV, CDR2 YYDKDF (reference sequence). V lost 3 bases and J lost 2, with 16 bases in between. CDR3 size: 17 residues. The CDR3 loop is CATSRTGSSGNTGELFF. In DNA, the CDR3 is TGTGCCACCAGCAGGACGGGGAGCTCTGGAAACACCGGGGAGCTGTTTTTT.

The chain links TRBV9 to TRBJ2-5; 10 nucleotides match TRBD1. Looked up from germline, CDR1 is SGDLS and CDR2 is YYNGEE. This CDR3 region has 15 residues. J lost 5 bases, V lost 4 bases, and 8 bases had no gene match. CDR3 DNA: TGTGCCAGCAGCTCAGACAGGGGGCGCGAGGAGACCCAGTACTTC. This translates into CASSSDRGREETQYF. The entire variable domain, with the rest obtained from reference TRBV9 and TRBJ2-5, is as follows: DSGVTQTPKHLITATGQRVTLRCSPRSGDLSVYWYQQSLDQGLQFLIQYYNGEERAKGNILERFSAQQFPDLHSELNLSSLELGDSALYFCASSSDRGREETQYFGPGTRLLVL.

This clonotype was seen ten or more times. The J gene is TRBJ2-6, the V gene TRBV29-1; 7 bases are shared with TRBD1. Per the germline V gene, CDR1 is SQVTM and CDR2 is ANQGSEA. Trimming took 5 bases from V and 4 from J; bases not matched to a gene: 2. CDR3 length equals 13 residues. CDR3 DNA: TGCAGCGTTCCGGGACAGGGGGCCAACGTCCTGACTTTC. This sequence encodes CSVPGQGANVLTF.

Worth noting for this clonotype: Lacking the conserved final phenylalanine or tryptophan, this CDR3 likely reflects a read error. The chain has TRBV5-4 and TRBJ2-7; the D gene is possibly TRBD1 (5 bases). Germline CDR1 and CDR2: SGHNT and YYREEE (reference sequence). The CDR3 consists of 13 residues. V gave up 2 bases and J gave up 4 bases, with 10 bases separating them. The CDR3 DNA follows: TGTGCCAGCAGCTTAGACAGAGGTTACGAGCAGTACCTC. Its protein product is CASSLDRGYEQYL.

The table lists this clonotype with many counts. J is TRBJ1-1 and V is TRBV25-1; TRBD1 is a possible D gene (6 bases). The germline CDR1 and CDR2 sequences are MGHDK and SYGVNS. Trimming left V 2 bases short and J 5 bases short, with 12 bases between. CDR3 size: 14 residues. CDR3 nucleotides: TGTGCCAGCAGTGAACCGGGGGCGAGGACTGAAGCTTTCTTT. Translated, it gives CASSEPGARTEAFF.

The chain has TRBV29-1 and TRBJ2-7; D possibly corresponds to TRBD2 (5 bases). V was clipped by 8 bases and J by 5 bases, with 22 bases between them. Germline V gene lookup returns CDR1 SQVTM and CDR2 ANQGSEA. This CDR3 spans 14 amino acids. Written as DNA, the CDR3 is TGCAGCAGTTACTCAGCTCAAACGGGGAACGAGCAGTACTTC. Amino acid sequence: CSSYSAQTGNEQYF.

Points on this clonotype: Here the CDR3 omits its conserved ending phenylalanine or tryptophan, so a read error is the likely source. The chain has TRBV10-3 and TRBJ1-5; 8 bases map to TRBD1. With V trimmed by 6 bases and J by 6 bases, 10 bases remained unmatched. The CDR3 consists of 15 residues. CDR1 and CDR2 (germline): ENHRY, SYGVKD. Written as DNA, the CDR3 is TGTGCCATCAGCGAGACAGGGGTCGGGAGTCAGCCCCAGCATTTA. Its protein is CAISETGVGSQPQHL.

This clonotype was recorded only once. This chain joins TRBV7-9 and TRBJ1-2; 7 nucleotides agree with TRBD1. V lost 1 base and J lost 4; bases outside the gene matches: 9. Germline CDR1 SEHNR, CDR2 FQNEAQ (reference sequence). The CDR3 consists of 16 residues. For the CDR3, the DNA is TGTGCCAGCAGCTTAGGTGGGACAGCGACCTTCTATGGCTACACCTTC. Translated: CASSLGGTATFYGYTF.

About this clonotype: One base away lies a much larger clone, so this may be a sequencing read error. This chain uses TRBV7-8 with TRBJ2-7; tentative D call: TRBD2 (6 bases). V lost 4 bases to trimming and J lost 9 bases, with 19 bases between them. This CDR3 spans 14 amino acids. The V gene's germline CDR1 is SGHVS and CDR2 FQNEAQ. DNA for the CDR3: TGTGCCAGCAGCTCCTGGACTAACGGGAATGGGCAGTACTTC. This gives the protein CASSSWTNGNGQYF.

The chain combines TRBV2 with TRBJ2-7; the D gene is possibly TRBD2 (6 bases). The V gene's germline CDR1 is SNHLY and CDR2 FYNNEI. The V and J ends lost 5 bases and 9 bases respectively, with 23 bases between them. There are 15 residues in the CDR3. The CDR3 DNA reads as TGTGCCAGCAGTCAATCGAGCGGGTCCTCTACGACGCAGTACTTC. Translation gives CASSQSSGSSTTQYF.